This entry features one T cell receptor (beta chain) sequence. From germline, CDR1 is SGHRS and CDR2 YFSETQ. The ends lost 0 bases at V and 0 bases at J; junction bases unmatched: 3. There are 15 residues in the CDR3. The authors' processing: Reference gene primer amplification yielded estimated nucleated cell counts. TCRdb's copy holds only in-frame clones and misses some; the assay was immunoSEQ multiplex PCR. The D gene and trimming were derived from the DNA, and the V and J assignments and clone size from that table. The repertoire has more than 35,000 clones, approximately 79% of them found once; the top ten carry roughly 25%. This sample is drawn from a study of blood T cell repertoires in COVID-19. About the study: From the United States, Italy and Spain came samples of acute and convalescent COVID-19. T cells, B-cell-depleted T cells, or PBMCs supplied cDNA or gDNA.

The TCR comes from a man between 65 and 80 years old with acute or convalescent COVID-19. The sample consisted of peripheral blood. The chain carries TRBV5-1 and TRBJ2-7, with 7 bases matching TRBD2. The CDR3: CASSLVAGPSYEQYF. The CDR3, as DNA: TGCGCCAGCAGCTTGGTAGCGGGCCCCTCCTACGAGCAGTACTTC.